The clone carrying this TCR beta chain was detected ten times or more. Its cognate antigen is unknown. This specimen belongs to a study of T cells in Graves' hyperthyroidism and ophthalmopathy. Study-wide results and caveats: The model made its ophthalmopathy prediction, and onset followed a median approximately 6 months later.

With 6 bases removed from V and 1 base from J, the gap between germline ends came to 10 bases. The CDR3 is 14 amino acids. Regions amplified from RNA transcripts were the TCR beta CDR3 regions. The TCR CDR3 was amplified in a first-round RT-PCR using the HTBI primer set. TCRdb called the multiplex PCR reads again in MiXCR, with one record for every CDR3 protein. The repertoire holds 350,000 to 400,000 distinct CDR3 sequences, with 14% to 15% as singletons. The sample consisted of blood. This clonotype was sampled from a woman in her 30s with Graves' hyperthyroidism. V and J are TRBV12-3 or TRBV12-4 and TRBJ1-5; D remains ambiguous. The CDR3 coding sequence is TGTGCCAGCAGCACTGACACCAGCAATCAGCCCCAGCATTTT. This gives the protein CASSTDTSNQPQHF.